The clone carrying this T cell receptor beta chain was found a few times. Its cognate antigen is unknown. This entry belongs to a study of cytomegalovirus exposure and HLA in healthy donors. Overall study findings and caveats: Common viral pathogens seemed, in a later analysis, to connect with several of the most significant clusters.

The PCR had 60 Vbeta and 13 Jbeta primers. Here immunoSEQ multiplex PCR was the method, and the copy in TCRdb shows in-frame clones only, minus some. The data show 95,000 or so clones, about two thirds seen once. In germline, CDR1 is SGHDT, CDR2 YYEEEE. CDR3 size: 14 residues. Losses at the gene ends were 1 base for V and 6 bases for J; bases not matched to a gene: 6. Source material: PBMCs. The TCR sequence derives from a woman aged 45-59 years in good health and CMV-seropositive. The rearrangement uses TRBV5-6 and TRBJ2-7; 8 bases are a match to TRBD1. This CDR3 reads CASSLWQGAREQYF. The CDR3 nucleotides are TGTGCCAGCAGCTTGTGGCAGGGGGCTCGCGAGCAGTACTTC.